This TCR beta chain was observed in a study of blood T cell repertoires in COVID-19. Study-level information: Specimens from acute and convalescent COVID-19 originated in the United States, Italy and Spain. In each case, the material was cDNA or gDNA derived from T cells, B-cell-depleted T cells, or PBMCs.

TCRdb's copy holds only in-frame clones and misses some; the assay was immunoSEQ multiplex PCR. The data hold about 61,000 clones, with less than 90% observed a single time. What was sequenced was peripheral blood. This TCR derives from a man aged 80 or over in a cohort sampled during active COVID-19.

CDR3 nucleotides: TGTGCCAGCAGCTTCCCCGACAGGACCTACGAGCAGTACTTC. Protein sequence: CASSFPDRTYEQYF. The chain couples TRBV5-5 to TRBJ2-7, with D maybe TRBD1 (6 bases). There are 14 residues in the CDR3. CDR1 and CDR2 (germline): SGHKS, YYEKEE (reference sequence). V lost 2 bases and J 2 bases, leaving 11 bases between the germline ends. The whole variable domain, filled in from reference TRBV5-5 and TRBJ2-7, reads DAGVTQSPTHLIKTRGQQVTLRCSPISGHKSVSWYQQVLGQGPQFIFQYYEKEERGRGNFPDRFSARQFPNYSSELNVNALLLGDSALYLCASSFPDRTYEQYFGPGTRLTVT.